The 13 T cell receptor beta chains below come from one sample, sequenced in a study of tissue T cells after allogeneic stem cell transplantation (dated by TCRdb to between 2021 and 2022). The library was built by means of the immunoSEQ multiplex PCR assay. Not all clones reach the TCRdb copy of this immuneACCESS table, which keeps in-frame sequences only. Checked studies attribute under half of the gap to unresolved V genes and leave the rest unexplained. This sample is represented by roughly 20,000 clones; 69% of them were singletons. The ten biggest clones cover approximately 0.39% of the sample. The sequencing input was blood. The origin of the receptors is a female BALB/c mouse in good health. Mice in this strain carry MHC haplotype H2-d.

As regards this clone: All gene names here are mouse names. With the read ending 1 residue before the CDR3 end, the germline J gene is used to fill in that end. This chain uses TRBV13-3 with TRBJ1-1, with 7 bases that match TRBD1. The CDR3 loop spans 11 amino acids. Germline V lookup: CDR1 NNHDY, CDR2 SYVADS. V shed 3 bases, J shed 10 bases, and the junction held 3 bases outside the gene matches. The CDR3 sequence is CASSATGTVFF. The sequenced part of the CDR3 DNA is TGTGCCAGCAGTGCGACAGGGACAGTCTTC.

About this clone: The junction and the germline gene differ at one end; a read error may be behind it. The germline and genes are mouse ones. The CDR3 end lies 1 residue beyond the end of the read and is filled in from the germline J gene. This chain uses TRBV13-2 with TRBJ2-7, with 13 positions matching TRBD2. The CDR3 loop spans 16 amino acids. Germline V lookup: CDR1 NNHNN, CDR2 SYGAGS (reference sequence). CDR3 DNA, as far as it was read: TGTGCCAGCAGTGACCCCCGGGACTGGGGGGGTTATGAACAGTAC. The encoded protein is CASSDPRDWGGYEQY. The full CDR3 protein is CASSDPRDWGGYEQYF.

About this clone itself: The gene names here belong to mouse. The CDR3 extends 1 residue past the end of the read, so its final part is completed from the germline J gene. The genes are TRBV2 and TRBJ2-2; D not certain. Germline CDR1 LGHNA, CDR2 YSYQKL. The CDR3 loop spans 16 amino acids. V lost 3 bases and J lost 0, with 11 bases in between. The sequenced CDR3 bases are TGTGCCAGCAGCCAGCCGGGCCAAGCAAACACCGGGCAGCTCTAC. Translation: CASSQPGQANTGQLY. The full CDR3 protein reads CASSQPGQANTGQLYF. Variable domain in full (rest from reference TRBV2 and TRBJ2-2): DPKIIQKPKYLVAVTGSEKILICEQYLGHNAMYWYRQSAKKPLEFMFSYSYQKLMDNQTASSRFQPQSSKKNHLDLQITALKPDDSATYFCASSQPGQANTGQLYFGEGSKLTVL.

As to this clone: The germline and genes are mouse ones. From the germline J gene comes the end of the CDR3, since the read stops 1 residue before it. The chain links TRBV13-2 to TRBJ2-4; 8 nucleotides agree with TRBD2. The CDR3 is made up of 14 amino acids. Per germline, CDR1 NNHNN and CDR2 SYGAGS (reference sequence). The V gene end was trimmed by 0 bases and the J gene end by 6 bases; junction bases not matched to a gene: 3. Here the CDR3 reads CASGDGGGANTLYF. Partial CDR3 DNA: TGTGCCAGCGGTGATGGGGGGGGCGCGAACACCTTGTAC.

With respect to this clone: The listed genes are named as in mouse. The read terminates 1 residue before the CDR3 end, so the remaining end is supplied by the germline J gene. V and J are TRBV19 and TRBJ2-7, with 10 bases aligning to TRBD2. Germline V CDR1 and CDR2: FNHDT, SITEND (reference sequence). The length of the CDR3 is 15 residues. Germline trimming cut 4 bases from V and 0 bases from J; bases unmatched to any gene: 4. Partial CDR3 DNA: TGTGCCAGCAGTCAGGACTGGGGGTACTCCTATGAACAGTAC. Protein sequence: CASSQDWGYSYEQY. The whole CDR3 region reads CASSQDWGYSYEQYF.

This clone has only one observation. Mouse gene names and germline throughout. Incomplete CDR3 DNA: TGTGGTGCTAGGACTGGGGGGAACTATGCTGAGCAGTTC. Protein sequence: CGARTGGNYAEQF. The entire CDR3 protein is CGARTGGNYAEQFF. This chain connects TRBV20 to TRBJ2-1; 9 bases agree with TRBD2. The read gets to within 1 residue of the CDR3 end, and the germline J gene fills in the rest. Trimming at V came to 2 bases and at J to 1 base, leaving 0 bases not matched to a gene. The CDR3 sequence is 14 residues long. Per the germline V gene, CDR1 is GFQATS and CDR2 is STVNSAI.

Note on this clone: Genes and germline are mouse. The read halts 1 residue ahead of the CDR3 end, with the missing end drawn from the germline J gene. The chain links TRBV19 to TRBJ1-3, with 12 bases fitting TRBD1. The CDR3 totals 16 residues. Germline V gene data show CDR1 as FNHDT and CDR2 as SITEND (reference sequence). V dropped 4 bases and J dropped 3; count of bases not matched to a gene: 5. CDR3 DNA, as far as it was read: TGTGCCAGCAGTCTCGGGACAGGGGGCGTTGGAAATACGCTCTAT. This codes for CASSLGTGGVGNTLY. The CDR3 as a whole reads CASSLGTGGVGNTLYF.

For this clone: Germline and genes: mouse. The read ends 1 residue shy of where the CDR3 ends; the end is completed using the germline J gene. V gene TRBV31 combines with J gene TRBJ2-5; TRBD2 aligns across 7 bases. Germline V gives CDR1 GKSSPN, CDR2 SITVG. The CDR3 has 14 amino acids. V shed 0 bases and J 3 bases; nucleotides not matched to a gene: 3. CDR3 sequence reads: CAWSLGLEQDTQYF. CDR3 DNA, as far as it was read: TGTGCCTGGAGTCTAGGACTGGAGCAAGACACCCAGTAC.

This clone was seen only a few times. The gene symbols are mouse symbols. Sequencing ends 1 residue short of the CDR3 end; the germline J gene provides the rest. J is TRBJ2-7 and V is TRBV2; 11 bases are shared with TRBD2. V lost 2 bases and J lost 4; bases outside the gene matches: 4. Germline V gives CDR1 LGHNA, CDR2 YSYQKL. There are 15 residues in the CDR3. CDR3 DNA, as far as it was read: TGTGCCAGCAGCCAATGGACTGGGGGGCATTATGAACAGTAC. This codes for CASSQWTGGHYEQY. The entire CDR3 protein is CASSQWTGGHYEQYF.

This clone was seen just once. Gene names are the mouse ones. The sequenced fragment ends 1 residue before the CDR3 boundary, so the rest is inferred from the germline J gene. V usage is TRBV13-2 and J usage is TRBJ2-5; D might be TRBD1 (7 bases). This CDR3 region has 14 residues. Germline CDR1 reads NNHNN; CDR2 reads SYGAGS (reference sequence). With 0 bases removed from V and 2 bases from J, the gap between germline ends came to 7 bases. This CDR3 is CASGDEGAQDTQYF. The CDR3 DNA, read in part, is TGTGCCAGCGGTGATGAGGGGGCCCAAGACACCCAGTAC.

A note on this clone: Germline and genes here are mouse. The CDR3 end lies 1 residue beyond the end of the read and is filled in from the germline J gene. The chain couples TRBV3 to TRBJ2-1; the D gene is possibly TRBD1 (6 bases). Germline lookup yields CDR1 SNHLY and CDR2 FYNGKV (reference sequence). CDR3 length: 14 amino acids. V gave up 5 bases and J gave up 2 bases, with 10 bases separating them. CDR3 region: CASSPGQYYAEQFF. The part of the CDR3 DNA that was read is TGTGCCAGCAGCCCTGGACAGTACTATGCTGAGCAGTTC.

A word on this clone: Genes here carry mouse names. The read is 1 residue too short to cover the CDR3 end, so that end is filled in from the germline J gene. V and J are TRBV15 and TRBJ1-2; no clear D. CDR3 length: 13 residues. Germline assignment: CDR1 SGHND and CDR2 FRSKSL. The V and J ends lost 1 base and 1 base respectively, with 4 bases between them. CDR3 DNA (partial): TGTGCCAGCAGTTTAGTCAGAAACTCCGACTACACC. Residues: CASSLVRNSDYT. The complete CDR3 protein is CASSLVRNSDYTF.

A remark on this clone: These gene names are mouse names. The observed sequence ends 1 residue before the CDR3 terminus, with the missing tail filled in from the germline J gene. The rearrangement uses TRBV1 and TRBJ2-4, with D tentatively TRBD1 (5 bases). Germline loops: CDR1 NSQYPW, CDR2 LRSPGD (reference sequence). CDR3 length equals 15 residues. Trimming removed 3 bases from V and 1 base from J, with 11 bases in between. Partial CDR3 DNA: TGCACCTGCAGTGCCGACAGAATAGGTCAAAACACCTTGTAC. Translation: CTCSADRIGQNTLY. The full CDR3 reads CTCSADRIGQNTLYF.